Here is one T cell receptor (beta chain) with its context. The CDR3 consists of 16 residues. Germline V gives CDR1 KGHDR, CDR2 SFDVKD. With UMIs, 5'RACE template switching was used to make TCR beta cDNA. After re-calling the 5' RACE reads, TCRdb lists one entry per CDR3 protein, DNA absent. The table lists about 30,000 distinct CDR3 sequences. This sample was included in a study of T cells expressing NK-cell markers. About the research overall: The study drew TCR beta repertoires from sorted CD3+CD56+NKG2C+, CD3+CD56+NKG2C- and CD3+CD56-NKG2C+ T cells.

The specimen was blood T cells: a sorted CD56 or NKG2C T cell subset, CD4+ or CD8+ T cells, or bulk PBMC T cells (not recorded which). The sequence derives from a woman between 18 and 70 years old in good health. This chain links TRBV24-1 with TRBJ2-2; as DNA is missing, the TRBD1 call by TCRdb cannot be tested. Here the CDR3 reads CATSDSLTGNTGELFF.